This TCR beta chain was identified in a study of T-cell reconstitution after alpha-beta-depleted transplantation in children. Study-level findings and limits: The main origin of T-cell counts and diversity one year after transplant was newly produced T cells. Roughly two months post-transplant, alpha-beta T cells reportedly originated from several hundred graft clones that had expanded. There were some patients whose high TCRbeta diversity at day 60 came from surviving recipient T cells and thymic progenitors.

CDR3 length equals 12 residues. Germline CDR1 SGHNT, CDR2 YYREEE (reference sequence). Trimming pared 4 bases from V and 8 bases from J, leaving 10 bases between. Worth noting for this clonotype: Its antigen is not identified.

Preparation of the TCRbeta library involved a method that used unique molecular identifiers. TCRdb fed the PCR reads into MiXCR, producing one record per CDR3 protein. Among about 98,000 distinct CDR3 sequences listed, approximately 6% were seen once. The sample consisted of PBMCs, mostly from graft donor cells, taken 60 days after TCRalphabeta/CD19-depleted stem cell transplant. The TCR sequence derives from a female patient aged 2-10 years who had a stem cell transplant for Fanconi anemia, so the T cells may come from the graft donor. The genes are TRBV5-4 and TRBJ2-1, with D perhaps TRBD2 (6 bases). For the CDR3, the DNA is TGTGCCAGCAGCCCCGGGGGTTATGAGCAGTTCTTC. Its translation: CASSPGGYEQFF.